The clone carrying this T cell receptor beta chain was picked up one time. Its matching antigen is unknown. Per the germline V gene, CDR1 is LGHNA and CDR2 is YNFKEQ. The CDR3 length is 16 residues. J was trimmed by 8 bases and V by 3 bases; bases with no gene match: 11. Sequencing used immunoSEQ multiplex PCR; TCRdb keeps in-frame clones, though not all of them. The sample lists 60,000 to 80,000 clones, roughly 89% occurring once. The data are from a study of OX40 agonist ivuxolimab in advanced cancers. Study overall: Ivuxolimab, an agonistic anti-OX40 (CD134) antibody, was given to patients. All patients had ivuxolimab intravenously every 2 weeks at 0.01 to 10 mg/kg.

Study outcomes and limitations: Expanded clones were, on average, more numerous among CD8+ T cells than CD4+. The CD4+ and CD8+ T cells in the blood had expanded clonally by week 6 at 0.1 to 3.0 mg/kg.

The chain couples TRBV4-2 to TRBJ2-1, with TRBD2 matching 9 bases. This specimen was CD4+ or CD8+ T cells sorted from blood, taken in a trial of the OX40 agonist ivuxolimab. This receptor was obtained from an adult with an advanced solid tumor such as melanoma, head and neck, liver or kidney cancer. This CDR3 reads CASSHLGRGGIDEQFF. The CDR3 DNA sequence: TGTGCCAGCAGCCATTTAGGGCGGGGGGGCATCGATGAGCAGTTCTTC.